The T cell receptor (beta chain) described here comes from a study of cytomegalovirus exposure and HLA in healthy donors. Germline V CDR1 and CDR2: SGHTA, FQGNSA. The CDR3 runs to 14 residues. Trimming left V 2 bases short and J 9 bases short, with 16 bases between. In the PCR, 60 Vbeta and 13 Jbeta primers were used. The table came from immunoSEQ multiplex PCR; TCRdb's copy has only in-frame clones and leaves some out. Of 95,000 to 100,000 clones detected, around 80% appear once; the ten largest clones hold 16%. This chain uses TRBV7-2 with TRBJ1-1; D possibly corresponds to TRBD1 (5 bases). Specimen: PBMCs. This clonotype originated in a man aged 60-69 years in good health and CMV-seropositive. The CDR3 loop is CASSLWGVKTKAFF. CDR3 in DNA: TGTGCCAGCAGCTTATGGGGGGTGAAAACCAAAGCTTTCTTT.